Reported below is one TCR beta chain. Its matching antigen is unknown. Trimming stripped 5 bases from V and 1 base from J, with 13 bases between. Germline V gene data show CDR1 as MNHNY and CDR2 as SVGAGI (reference sequence). The CDR3 loop spans 15 amino acids. As to time point: cycle 4 day 1 (C4D1), after around six weeks of nivolumab. Brentuximab vedotin exposure varied, and every patient relapsed after autologous stem cell transplantation. The patients, who had relapsed/refractory classical Hodgkin lymphoma, achieved best responses of complete response, partial response or progressive disease. Profiled with immunoSEQ multiplex PCR; TCRdb holds only in-frame clones, not every one. This table has tens of thousands of clones, about four fifths appearing once. The record originates from a study of PD-1 blockade in classical Hodgkin lymphoma. General study findings and limits: Those achieving complete response showed baseline diversity like newly diagnosed patients.

Sequencing used peripheral blood mononuclear cells (PBMCs), obtained before the fourth cycle of nivolumab. This sequence was found in a human donor with classical Hodgkin lymphoma. The chain is built from TRBV6-6 and TRBJ2-3; a weak D match, TRBD2 (5 bases). CDR3 sequence reads: CASSPLGRRTDTQYF. In nucleotides, the CDR3 is TGTGCCAGCAGTCCTCTGGGGAGACGCACAGATACGCAGTATTTT.